The T cell receptor beta chain described here comes from a study of blood T cell repertoires in COVID-19. Across the study: Samples came from the United States, Italy and Spain, spanning acute and convalescent COVID-19. T cells, B-cell-depleted T cells, or PBMCs provided the cDNA or gDNA that served as material.

Original handling: Estimated nucleated cell counts came from reference gene primer amplification. The table came from immunoSEQ multiplex PCR; TCRdb's copy has only in-frame clones and leaves some out. The V and J calls and clone size were taken over from that table, and D and trimming were inferred from the DNA. This table has about 130,000 clones, roughly 81% appearing once. Trimming removed 5 bases from V and 0 bases from J; junction bases left unmatched: 7. This CDR3 comprises 17 residues. Germline V gene lookup returns CDR1 SGHAT and CDR2 FQNNGV. This clonotype was sampled from a human donor in a cohort sampled during active COVID-19. The V gene is TRBV11-2, the J gene TRBJ2-7; 13 nucleotides match TRBD2. Sequencing was carried out using peripheral blood. For the CDR3, the DNA is TGTGCCAGCAGCAGGACTAGCGGGGGCCAGACCTCCTACGAGCAGTACTTC. Translating gives CASSRTSGGQTSYEQYF.